This TCR beta chain comes out of a study of blood T cells in healthy people across ages. The authors ran a second PCR of 7 to 11 cycles using a sample-barcoded 5' primer and a J-beta primer mix. A single record per CDR3 protein comes from TCRdb applying MiXCR to the 5' RACE reads. The data contain 780,000 or so distinct CDR3 sequences, 53% of them singletons. CDR3 length: 16 residues. Germline CDR1 is SGHTA and CDR2 is FQGNSA. V was shortened by 5 bases and J by 7 bases, with 18 bases between the two germline ends. With regard to this clonotype: Its antigen is undetermined.

General study findings and limits: The unsorted PBMCs prevented any conclusive comparison of naive versus antigen-experienced cells.

The receptor comes from a man aged 80 or over in good health. Sequencing used blood. This chain links TRBV7-2 with TRBJ1-6, with D hard to call. The CDR3 reads CASSLGSYSGNSPLHF. In DNA form, the CDR3 reads TGTGCCAGCAGCCTAGGTAGCTACAGTGGAAATTCACCCCTCCACTTT.